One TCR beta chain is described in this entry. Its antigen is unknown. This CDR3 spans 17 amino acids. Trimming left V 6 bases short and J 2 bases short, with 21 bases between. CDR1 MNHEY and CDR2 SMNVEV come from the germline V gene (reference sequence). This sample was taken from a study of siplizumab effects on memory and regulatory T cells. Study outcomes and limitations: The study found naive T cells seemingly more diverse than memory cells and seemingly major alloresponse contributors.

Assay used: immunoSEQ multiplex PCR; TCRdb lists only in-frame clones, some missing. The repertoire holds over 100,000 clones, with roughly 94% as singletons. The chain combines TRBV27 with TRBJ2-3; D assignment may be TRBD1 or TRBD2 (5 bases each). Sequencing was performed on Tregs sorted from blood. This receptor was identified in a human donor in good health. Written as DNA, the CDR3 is TGTGCCAGCAGAACCTCGAGGGGTGCCAAAAACACAGATACGCAGTATTTT. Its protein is CASRTSRGAKNTDTQYF.